This TCR beta chain was sequenced during a study of early T cells in non-severe SARS-CoV-2 infection. Whole-study context: The authors sequenced bulk RNA from unsorted whole blood, leaving chains unpaired.

The CDR3 runs 16 residues. CDR1 and CDR2 (germline): KGHDR, SFDVKD. V lost 4 bases to trimming and J lost 4 bases; unmatched junction nucleotides: 3. This clonotype has more than one count but fewer than ten. Researchers attached unique molecular identifiers to individual cDNA molecules. TCRdb passed the 5' RACE reads through MiXCR, listing each CDR3 protein once. Of approximately 110,000 distinct CDR3 sequences listed, more than 12% are singletons. This TCR derives from an adult who was a healthcare worker with PCR-confirmed SARS-CoV-2 infection or an uninfected control (not recorded which). This chain joins TRBV24-1 and TRBJ2-3, with 14 bases identical to TRBD2. Sequencing input: whole blood. The CDR3 bases are TGTGCCACCAGTGAAACGACTAGCGGGGGGGCAGATACGCAGTATTTT. It yields the protein CATSETTSGGADTQYF.